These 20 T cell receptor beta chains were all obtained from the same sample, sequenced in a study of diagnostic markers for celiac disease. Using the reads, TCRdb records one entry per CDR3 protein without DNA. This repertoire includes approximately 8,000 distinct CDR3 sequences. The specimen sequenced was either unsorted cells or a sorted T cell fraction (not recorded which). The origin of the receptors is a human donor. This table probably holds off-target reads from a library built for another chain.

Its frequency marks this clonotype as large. The CDR3 reads CASSLDGLNTEAFF. The rearrangement links TRBV5-1 to TRBJ1-1. Germline CDR1 is SGHRS and CDR2 is YFSETQ. The CDR3 spans 14 residues.

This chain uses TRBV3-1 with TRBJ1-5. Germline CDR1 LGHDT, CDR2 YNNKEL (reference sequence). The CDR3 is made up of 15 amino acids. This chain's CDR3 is CASSQGQSSNQPQHF.

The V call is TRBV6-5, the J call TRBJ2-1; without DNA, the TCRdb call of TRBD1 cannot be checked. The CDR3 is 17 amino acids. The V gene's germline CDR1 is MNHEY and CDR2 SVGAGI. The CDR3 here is CASRSLRTGFTYNEQFF.

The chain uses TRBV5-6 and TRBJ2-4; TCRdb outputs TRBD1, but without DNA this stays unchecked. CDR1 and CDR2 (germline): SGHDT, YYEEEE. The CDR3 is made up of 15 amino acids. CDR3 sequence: CASSWGRGNQNIQYF.

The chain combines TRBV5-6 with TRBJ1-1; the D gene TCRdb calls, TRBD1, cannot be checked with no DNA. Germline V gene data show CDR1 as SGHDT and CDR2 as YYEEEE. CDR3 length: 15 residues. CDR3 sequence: CASSFLAPWGTEAFF. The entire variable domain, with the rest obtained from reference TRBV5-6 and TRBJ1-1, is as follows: DAGVTQSPTHLIKTRGQQVTLRCSPKSGHDTVSWYQQALGQGPQFIFQYYEEEERQRGNFPDRFSGHQFPNYSSELNVNALLLGDSALYLCASSFLAPWGTEAFFGQGTRLTVV.

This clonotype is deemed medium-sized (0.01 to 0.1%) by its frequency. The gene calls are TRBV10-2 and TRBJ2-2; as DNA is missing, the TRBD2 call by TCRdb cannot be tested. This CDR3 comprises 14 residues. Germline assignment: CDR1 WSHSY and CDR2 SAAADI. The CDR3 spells CASSESREAGELFF.

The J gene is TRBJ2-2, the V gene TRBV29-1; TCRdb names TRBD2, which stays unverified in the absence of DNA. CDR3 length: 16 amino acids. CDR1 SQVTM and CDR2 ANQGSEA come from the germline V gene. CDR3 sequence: CSVGPSGSVNTGELFF.

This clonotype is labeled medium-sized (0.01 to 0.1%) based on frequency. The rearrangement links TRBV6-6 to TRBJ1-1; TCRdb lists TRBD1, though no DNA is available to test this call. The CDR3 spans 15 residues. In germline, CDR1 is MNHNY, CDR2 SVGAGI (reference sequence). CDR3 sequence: CASRSQQGANTEAFF.

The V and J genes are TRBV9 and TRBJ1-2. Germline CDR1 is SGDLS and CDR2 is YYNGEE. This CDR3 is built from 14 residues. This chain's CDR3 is CASSPSPGPSGYTF.

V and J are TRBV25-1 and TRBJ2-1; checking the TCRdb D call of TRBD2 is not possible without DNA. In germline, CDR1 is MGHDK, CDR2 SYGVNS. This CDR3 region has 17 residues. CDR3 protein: CASSGVAGGVWNNEQFF.

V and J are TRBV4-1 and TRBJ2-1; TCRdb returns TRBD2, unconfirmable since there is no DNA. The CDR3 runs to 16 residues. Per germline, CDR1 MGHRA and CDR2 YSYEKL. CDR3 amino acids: CASSQVLAGGGNEQFF.

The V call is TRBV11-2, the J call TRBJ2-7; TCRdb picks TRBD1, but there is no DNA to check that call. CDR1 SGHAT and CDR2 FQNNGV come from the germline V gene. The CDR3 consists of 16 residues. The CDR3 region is CASSESTGSTPYEQYF. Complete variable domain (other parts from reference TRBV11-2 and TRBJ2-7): EAGVAQSPRYKIIEKRQSVAFWCNPISGHATLYWYQQILGQGPKLLIQFQNNGVVDDSQLPKDRFSAERLKGVDSTLKIQPAKLEDSAVYLCASSESTGSTPYEQYFGPGTRLTVT.

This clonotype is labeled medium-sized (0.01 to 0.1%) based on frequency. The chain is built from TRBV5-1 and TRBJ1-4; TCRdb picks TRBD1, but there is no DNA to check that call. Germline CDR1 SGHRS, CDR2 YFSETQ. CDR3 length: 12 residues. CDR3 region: CASSLRGEKLFF.

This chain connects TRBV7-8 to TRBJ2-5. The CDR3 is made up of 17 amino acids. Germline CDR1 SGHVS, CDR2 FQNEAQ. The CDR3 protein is CASSLSLFRQVGETQYF.

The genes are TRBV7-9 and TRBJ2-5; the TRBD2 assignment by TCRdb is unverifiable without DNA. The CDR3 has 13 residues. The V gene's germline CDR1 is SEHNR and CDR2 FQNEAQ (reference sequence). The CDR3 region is CASSFGLRETQYF.

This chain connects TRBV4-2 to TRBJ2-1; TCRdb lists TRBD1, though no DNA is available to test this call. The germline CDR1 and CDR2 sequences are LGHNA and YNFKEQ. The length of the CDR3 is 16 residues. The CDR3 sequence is CASSQAGWGTENEQFF.

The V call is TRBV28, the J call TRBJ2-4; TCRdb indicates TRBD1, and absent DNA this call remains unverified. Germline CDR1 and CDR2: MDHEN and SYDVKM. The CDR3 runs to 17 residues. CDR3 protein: CASSYPAGGGGGNIQYF.

The CDR3 loop reads CASSVSPPNTEAFF. This chain joins TRBV9 and TRBJ1-1. The CDR3 runs to 14 residues. Per germline, CDR1 SGDLS and CDR2 YYNGEE.

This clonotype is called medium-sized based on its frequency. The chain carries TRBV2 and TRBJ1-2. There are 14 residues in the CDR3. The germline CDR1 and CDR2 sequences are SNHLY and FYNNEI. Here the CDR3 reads CASSEPAQPSGYTF.

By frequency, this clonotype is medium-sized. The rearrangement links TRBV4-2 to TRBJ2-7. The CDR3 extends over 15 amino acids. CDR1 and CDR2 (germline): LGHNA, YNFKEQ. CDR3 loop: CASSQDHGFSYEQYF.